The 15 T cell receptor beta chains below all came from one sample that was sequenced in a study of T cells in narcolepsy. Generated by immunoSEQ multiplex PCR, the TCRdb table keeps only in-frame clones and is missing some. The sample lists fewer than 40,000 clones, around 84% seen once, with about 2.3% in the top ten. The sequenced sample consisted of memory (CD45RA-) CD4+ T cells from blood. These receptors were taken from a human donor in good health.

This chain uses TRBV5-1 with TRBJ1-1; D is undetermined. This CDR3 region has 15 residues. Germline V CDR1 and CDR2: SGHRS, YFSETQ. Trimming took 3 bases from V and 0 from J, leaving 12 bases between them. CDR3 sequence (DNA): TGCGCCAGCAGCTCCATGATAACTATGAACACTGAAGCTTTCTTT. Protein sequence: CASSSMITMNTEAFF.

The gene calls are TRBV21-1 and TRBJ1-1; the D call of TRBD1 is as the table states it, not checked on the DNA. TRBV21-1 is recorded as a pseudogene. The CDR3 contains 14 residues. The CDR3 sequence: CARGQGRFRTEAFF. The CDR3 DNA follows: TGTGCCAGGGGACAGGGAAGATTTAGGACTGAAGCTTTCTTT.

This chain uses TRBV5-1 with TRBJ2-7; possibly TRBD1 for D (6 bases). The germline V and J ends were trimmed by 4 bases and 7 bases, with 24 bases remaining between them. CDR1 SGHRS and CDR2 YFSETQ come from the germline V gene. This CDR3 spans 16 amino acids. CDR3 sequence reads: CASSARDTGLREEQYF. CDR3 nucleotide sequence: TGCGCCAGCAGCGCCCGGGACACAGGACTCCGGGAAGAGCAGTACTTC.

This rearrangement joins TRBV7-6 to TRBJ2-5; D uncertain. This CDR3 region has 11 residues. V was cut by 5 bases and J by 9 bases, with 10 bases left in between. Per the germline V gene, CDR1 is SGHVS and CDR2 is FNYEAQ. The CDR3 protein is CASSVRGPQYF. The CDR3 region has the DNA TGTGCCAGCAGCGTACGTGGGCCCCAGTACTTC.

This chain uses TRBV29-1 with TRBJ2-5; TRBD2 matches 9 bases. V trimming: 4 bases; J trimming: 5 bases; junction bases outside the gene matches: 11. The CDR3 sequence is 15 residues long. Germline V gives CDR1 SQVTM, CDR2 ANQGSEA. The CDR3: CSVGASGVLGETQYF. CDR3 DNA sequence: TGCAGCGTTGGGGCTAGCGGGGTCCTAGGGGAGACCCAGTACTTC. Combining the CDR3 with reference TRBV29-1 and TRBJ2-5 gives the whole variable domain SAVISQKPSRDICQRGTSLTIQCQVDSQVTMMFWYRQQPGQSLTLIATANQGSEATYESGFVIDKFPISRPNLTFSTLTVSNMSPEDSSIYLCSVGASGVLGETQYFGPGTRLLVL.

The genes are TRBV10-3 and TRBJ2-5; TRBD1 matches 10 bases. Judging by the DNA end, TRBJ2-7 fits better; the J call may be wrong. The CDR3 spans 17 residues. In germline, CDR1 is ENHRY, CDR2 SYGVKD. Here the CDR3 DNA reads TGTGCCATCAGTCCGATTACCGGGACAGGGGACCCCTACGAGCAGTACTTC. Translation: CAISPITGTGDPYEQYF.

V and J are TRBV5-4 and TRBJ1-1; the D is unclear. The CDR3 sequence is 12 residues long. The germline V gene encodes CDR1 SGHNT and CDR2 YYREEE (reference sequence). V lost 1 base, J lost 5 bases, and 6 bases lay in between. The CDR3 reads CASSLYGTEAFF. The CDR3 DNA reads TGTGCCAGCAGCTTGTACGGTACTGAAGCTTTCTTT.

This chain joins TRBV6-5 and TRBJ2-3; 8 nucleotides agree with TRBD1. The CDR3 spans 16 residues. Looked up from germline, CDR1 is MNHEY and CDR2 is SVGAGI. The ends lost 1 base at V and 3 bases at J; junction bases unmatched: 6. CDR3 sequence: CASSYFGQGSTDTQYF. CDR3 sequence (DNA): TGTGCCAGCAGTTACTTTGGACAGGGTTCAACAGATACGCAGTATTTT.

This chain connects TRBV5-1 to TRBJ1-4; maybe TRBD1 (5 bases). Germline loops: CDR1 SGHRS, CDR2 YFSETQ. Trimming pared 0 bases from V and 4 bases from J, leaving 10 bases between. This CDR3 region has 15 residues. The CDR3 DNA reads TGCGCCAGCAGCTTGGCACCTAGGGGTAATGAAAAACTGTTTTTT. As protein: CASSLAPRGNEKLFF.

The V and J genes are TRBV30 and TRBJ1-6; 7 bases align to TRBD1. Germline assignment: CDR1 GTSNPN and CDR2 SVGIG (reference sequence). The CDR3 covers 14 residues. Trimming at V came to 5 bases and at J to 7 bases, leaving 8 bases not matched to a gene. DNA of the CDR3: TGTGCCTGGGGGATGGGACAGCTAAATTCACCCCTCCACTTT. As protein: CAWGMGQLNSPLHF.

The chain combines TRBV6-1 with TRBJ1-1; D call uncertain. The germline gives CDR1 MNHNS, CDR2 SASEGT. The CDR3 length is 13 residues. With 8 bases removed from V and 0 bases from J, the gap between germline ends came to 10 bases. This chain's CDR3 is CASRRILNTEAFF. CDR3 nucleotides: TGTGCCAGCCGGCGGATTTTGAACACTGAAGCTTTCTTT.

As DNA, the CDR3 is TGTGCCAGCAGTGAACAGGGAGTCGTAACTGAAGCTTTCTTT. Protein product: CASSEQGVVTEAFF. The V and J genes are TRBV6-5 and TRBJ1-1; weak D call: TRBD1 (6 bases). V lost 5 bases and J 5 bases, leaving 15 bases between the germline ends. CDR1 is MNHEY, CDR2 SVGAGI, per germline. CDR3 length equals 14 residues.

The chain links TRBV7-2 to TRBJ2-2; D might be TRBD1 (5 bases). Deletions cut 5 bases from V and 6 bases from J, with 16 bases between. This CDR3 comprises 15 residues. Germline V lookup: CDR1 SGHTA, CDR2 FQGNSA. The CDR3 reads CASSRDSGLPGELFF. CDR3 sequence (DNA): TGTGCCAGCAGCAGGGATTCAGGGCTCCCCGGGGAGCTGTTTTTT.

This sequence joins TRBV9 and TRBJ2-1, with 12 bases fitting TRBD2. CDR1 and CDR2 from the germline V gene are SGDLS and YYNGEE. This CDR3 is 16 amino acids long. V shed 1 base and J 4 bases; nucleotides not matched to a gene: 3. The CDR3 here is CASSVSSGRVYNEQFF. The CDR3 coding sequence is TGTGCCAGCAGCGTATCTAGCGGGAGGGTATACAATGAGCAGTTCTTC.

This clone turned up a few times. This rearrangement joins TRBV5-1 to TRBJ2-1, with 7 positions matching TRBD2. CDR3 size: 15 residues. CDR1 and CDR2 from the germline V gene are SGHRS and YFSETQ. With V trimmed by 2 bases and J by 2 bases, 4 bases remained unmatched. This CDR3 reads CASSFGGGTYNEQFF. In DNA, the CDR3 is TGCGCCAGCAGCTTCGGCGGGGGAACCTACAATGAGCAGTTCTTC.